This T cell receptor (beta chain) was found in a study of shared clonotypes between healthy human individuals. Profiling relied on immunoSEQ multiplex PCR, and the TCRdb table lists in-frame clones only, not all of them. The table includes more than 2,000,000 clones, about 92% detected once. Germline CDR1 and CDR2: SGHRS and YFSETQ. V shed 0 bases and J shed 6 bases, with 14 bases lying between them. This CDR3 contains 15 residues. Sequencing was performed on naive CD4+ T cells from PBMCs. Subset in this sample: CD45RA+ positively selected. The clonotype comes from a man aged 18 to 30 in good health. Some clones in this sample may be carry-over from other donors' samples. The chain has TRBV5-1 and TRBJ2-3, with unresolved D. The CDR3 loop reads CASSLGPFADDTQYF. Here the CDR3 DNA reads TGCGCCAGCAGCTTGGGGCCTTTTGCTGATGATACGCAGTATTTT.